Shown below are 13 T cell receptor beta chains from a single sample sequenced in a study of blood T cell repertoires in COVID-19. TCRdb's table, derived via immunoSEQ multiplex PCR, lists solely in-frame clones and lacks some. The data contain around 280,000 clones, approximately 86% of them singletons. The sample was peripheral blood. Source of these receptors: a woman in her thirties who had recovered from COVID-19.

This clone appeared a single time. J is TRBJ1-2 and V is TRBV25-1, with D possibly being TRBD1 (5 bases). Trimming pared 5 bases from V and 9 bases from J, leaving 10 bases between. The germline V gene has CDR1 MGHDK and CDR2 SYGVNS. There are 11 residues in the CDR3. The CDR3 region has the DNA TGTGCCAGCAGTCCGGGGGGGAGCTACACCTTC. It encodes CASSPGGSYTF.

The chain uses TRBV5-6 and TRBJ2-1, with 8 bases aligning to TRBD2. V lost 0 bases and J lost 3; bases outside the gene matches: 5. Germline CDR1 is SGHDT and CDR2 is YYEEEE. The CDR3 has 16 residues. In DNA form, the CDR3 reads TGTGCCAGCAGCTTGGTAGCGGGAACCAACTACAATGAGCAGTTCTTC. This gives the protein CASSLVAGTNYNEQFF.

The V call is TRBV11-3, the J call TRBJ2-2; 7 nucleotides align to TRBD1. V shed 4 bases and J 0 bases; nucleotides not matched to a gene: 8. The length of the CDR3 is 17 residues. The V gene's germline CDR1 is SGHNT and CDR2 YENEEA. The DNA of the CDR3 is TGTGCCAGCAGCTCGTCCCACAGGGGTGCGAACACCGGGGAGCTGTTTTTT. Translated: CASSSSHRGANTGELFF.

This clone came up once. This chain joins TRBV3-1 (or the pseudogene TRBV3-2) and TRBJ2-7; a weak D match, TRBD1 (7 bases). The CDR3 totals 14 residues. V was clipped by 4 bases and J by 3 bases, with 13 bases between them. CDR1 and CDR2 (germline): LGHDT, YNNKEL (reference sequence). Here the CDR3 DNA reads TGTGCCAGCAGCCTCACAGGGGAGGTCTACGAGCAGTACTTC. Translation: CASSLTGEVYEQYF.

V is TRBV6-2 or TRBV6-3 and J is TRBJ2-7; D possibly corresponds to TRBD1 (5 bases). Looked up from germline, CDR1 is MNHEY and CDR2 is SVGEGT. V gave up 2 bases and J gave up 7 bases, with 21 bases separating them. The CDR3 is made up of 16 amino acids. CDR3 coding DNA: TGTGCCAGCAGTTACGATACAGGTTCTACCCCCTGGGAGCAGTACTTC. As protein: CASSYDTGSTPWEQYF.

The chain links TRBV27 to TRBJ2-7; 8 nucleotides line up with TRBD2. The trim removed 6 bases at V and 5 bases at J, leaving 6 bases unmatched. The CDR3 consists of 13 residues. In germline, CDR1 is MNHEY, CDR2 SMNVEV (reference sequence). This chain's CDR3 is CASRGSGIHEQYF. The CDR3 coding sequence is TGTGCCAGCAGGGGTAGCGGGATCCACGAGCAGTACTTC.

This chain links TRBV7-2 with TRBJ2-2, with 9 bases fitting TRBD1. Trimming removed 6 bases from V and 4 bases from J; junction bases left unmatched: 9. Germline CDR1 SGHTA, CDR2 FQGNSA. This CDR3 is 16 amino acids long. The CDR3 nucleotides are TGTGCCAGCAGTTATGGGACAGGGTGGGCCACCGGGGAGCTGTTTTTT. Translated, it gives CASSYGTGWATGELFF.

In its sample, this clone was seen once. This chain joins TRBV10-2 and TRBJ1-4; D gene uncertain. The V and J ends lost 3 bases and 7 bases respectively, with 15 bases between them. The CDR3 loop spans 15 amino acids. Germline loops: CDR1 WSHSY, CDR2 SAAADI. CDR3 coding DNA: TGCGCCAGCAGTGACCCACAAAGCTACAGTGAAAAACTGTTTTTT. Encoded protein: CASSDPQSYSEKLFF.

V is TRBV14 and J is TRBJ2-7; D is perhaps TRBD1 (6 bases). Per the germline V gene, CDR1 is SGHDN and CDR2 is FVKESK. The CDR3 loop spans 14 amino acids. Trimming shortened V by 4 bases and J by 2 bases, and 12 bases separated the two germline ends. The CDR3 loop is CASSPWGQTYEQYF. In nucleotides, the CDR3 is TGTGCCAGCAGCCCATGGGGGCAGACCTACGAGCAGTACTTC.

This chain connects TRBV10-3 to TRBJ2-7, with D maybe TRBD2 (5 bases). V lost 0 bases and J 6 bases, leaving 12 bases between the germline ends. The germline gives CDR1 ENHRY, CDR2 SYGVKD. The CDR3 extends over 14 amino acids. The CDR3, as DNA: TGTGCCATCAGTGAGTCGCTGGGAGCTGCCGAGCAGTACTTC. It encodes CAISESLGAAEQYF.

The sample holds many counts of this clone. The rearrangement joins TRBV6-5 to TRBJ1-4, with D tentatively TRBD1 (5 bases). The CDR3 consists of 15 residues. Germline loops: CDR1 MNHEY, CDR2 SVGAGI. Trimming removed 6 bases at V and 0 bases at J, with 11 bases between. This chain's CDR3 is CASRGGSTTNEKLFF. The CDR3 region has the DNA TGTGCCAGCAGGGGGGGGTCTACAACTAATGAAAAACTGTTTTTT.

The V call is TRBV4-3, the J call TRBJ2-1, with 8 nucleotides matching TRBD2. The ends lost 4 bases at V and 10 bases at J; junction bases unmatched: 15. The CDR3 runs to 16 residues. Germline CDR1 reads LGHNA; CDR2 reads YSLEER. The CDR3 DNA reads TGCGCCAGCAGCCCCTATACTAGCGGCCCTTCTGGAGAGCAGTTCTTC. This gives the protein CASSPYTSGPSGEQFF.

The chain uses TRBV28 and TRBJ2-5; 8 bases agree with TRBD1. The CDR3 contains 15 residues. CDR1 and CDR2 (germline): MDHEN, SYDVKM. The ends lost 6 bases at V and 4 bases at J; junction bases unmatched: 10. The CDR3 DNA reads TGTGCCAGCAGCCTTTCACAGGGGGGCGGAGAGACCCAGTACTTC. It translates to CASSLSQGGGETQYF.